The T cell receptor beta chain described here comes from a study of blood T cell repertoires in COVID-19. Using immunoSEQ multiplex PCR, the repertoire was profiled, and TCRdb retains in-frame clones only, with some absent. The sample yields approximately 400,000 clones, 80% to 90% seen once. V shed 7 bases and J shed 0 bases, with 19 bases lying between them. Germline assignment: CDR1 SGHVS and CDR2 FQNEAQ. The CDR3 length is 18 residues. This clone was seen more than once but under ten times. The chain is built from TRBV7-8 and TRBJ2-6; D uncertain. This sequence was found in a man in his forties with acute or convalescent COVID-19. Material for sequencing was peripheral blood. The CDR3 here is CASTLKVAASSGANVLTF. The CDR3 DNA sequence: TGTGCCAGCACTTTAAAGGTGGCAGCGAGCTCTGGGGCCAACGTCCTGACTTTC.